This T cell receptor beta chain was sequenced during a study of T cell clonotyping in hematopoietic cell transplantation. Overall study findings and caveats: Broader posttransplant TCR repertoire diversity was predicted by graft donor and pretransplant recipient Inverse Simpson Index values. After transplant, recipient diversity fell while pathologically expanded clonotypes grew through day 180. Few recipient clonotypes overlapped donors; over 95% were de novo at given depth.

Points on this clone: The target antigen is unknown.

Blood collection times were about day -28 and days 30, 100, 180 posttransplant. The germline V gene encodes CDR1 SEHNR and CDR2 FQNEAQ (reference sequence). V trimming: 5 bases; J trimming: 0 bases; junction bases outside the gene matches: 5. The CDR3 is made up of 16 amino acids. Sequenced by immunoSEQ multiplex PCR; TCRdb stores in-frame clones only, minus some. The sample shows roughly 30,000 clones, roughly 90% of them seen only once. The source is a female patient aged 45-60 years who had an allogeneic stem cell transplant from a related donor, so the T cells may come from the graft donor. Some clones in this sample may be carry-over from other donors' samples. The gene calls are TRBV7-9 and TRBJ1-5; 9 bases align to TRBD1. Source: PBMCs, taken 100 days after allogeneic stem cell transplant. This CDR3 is CASSADRGDSNQPQHF. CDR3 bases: TGTGCCAGCAGCGCAGACAGGGGGGATAGCAATCAGCCCCAGCATTTT. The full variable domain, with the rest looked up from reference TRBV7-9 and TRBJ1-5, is DTGVSQNPRHKITKRGQNVTFRCDPISEHNRLYWYRQTLGQGPEFLTYFQNEAQLEKSRLLSDRFSAERPKGSFSTLEIQRTEQGDSAMYLCASSADRGDSNQPQHFGDGTRLSIL.